One and the same sample provided the 21 T cell receptor beta chains below, sequenced in a study of shared clonotypes between healthy human individuals (TCRdb year 2020). Library creation used the immunoSEQ multiplex PCR assay. TCRdb stores this immuneACCESS table with in-frame sequences only. Part of the clones is absent; in the studies checked, under half of the shortfall reflects unresolved V genes, and no reason is known for the rest. This sample is represented by around 980,000 clones; around 82% of them were singletons. The top ten constitute under 0.8% of the sample. The sequenced sample was memory CD4+ T cells from PBMCs. Sample cell subset or site, as interpreted from the label and publication: CD45RA-negative fraction. The receptors were gathered from a man aged 18 to 30 in good health. Some clones in this sample may be carry-over from other donors' samples.

The rearrangement links TRBV28 to TRBJ1-5, with D possibly matching TRBD1 (6 bases). The V and J ends lost 0 bases and 0 bases respectively, with 15 bases between them. This CDR3 has 18 amino acids. The germline gives CDR1 MDHEN, CDR2 SYDVKM. The CDR3 loop reads CASSLWGAEQYSNQPQHF. In DNA, the CDR3 is TGTGCCAGCAGTTTATGGGGGGCGGAACAATATAGCAATCAGCCCCAGCATTTT.

This clone turned up a few times. The V gene is TRBV10-3, the J gene TRBJ2-1; the match to TRBD2 covers 10 bases. The CDR3 length is 15 residues. J gave up 7 bases and V 6 bases, and 9 bases lay outside the gene matches. Germline CDR1 reads ENHRY; CDR2 reads SYGVKD. The chain's CDR3 is CAISQREGPLNEQFF. CDR3 DNA: TGTGCCATCAGCCAGCGGGAGGGCCCTTTAAATGAGCAGTTCTTC.

J is TRBJ2-7 and V is TRBV7-2; 7 bases align to TRBD1. This CDR3 has 14 amino acids. The germline V gene encodes CDR1 SGHTA and CDR2 FQGNSA. Losses at the gene ends were 0 bases for V and 2 bases for J; bases not matched to a gene: 1. CDR3: CASSLAGTAYEQYF. The CDR3 DNA follows: TGTGCCAGCAGCTTAGCGGGGACAGCCTACGAGCAGTACTTC.

This chain joins TRBV11-3 and TRBJ2-2; weak D call: TRBD1 (6 bases). This CDR3 has 14 amino acids. Germline V CDR1 and CDR2: SGHNT, YENEEA. V lost 6 bases and J 5 bases, leaving 13 bases between the germline ends. This CDR3 reads CASRPTGGTGELFF. DNA for the CDR3: TGTGCCAGCAGACCGACAGGAGGAACCGGGGAGCTGTTTTTT. The whole variable domain, remainder taken from reference TRBV11-3 and TRBJ2-2, is EAGVVQSPRYKIIEKKQPVAFWCNPISGHNTLYWYLQNLGQGPELLIRYENEEAVDDSQLPKDRFSAERLKGVDSTLKIQPAELGDSAVYLCASRPTGGTGELFFGEGSRLTVL.

This clone was counted only a few times. The J gene is TRBJ1-3, the V gene TRBV7-8; D is unresolved. This CDR3 contains 14 residues. CDR1 and CDR2 from the germline V gene are SGHVS and FQNEAQ. V shed 8 bases and J shed 0 bases, with 11 bases lying between them. The CDR3 protein is CASGSPSSGNTIYF. The CDR3 nucleotides read TGTGCCAGCGGATCCCCCAGCTCTGGAAACACCATATATTTT. Full variable domain (outside the CDR3, taken from reference TRBV7-8 and TRBJ1-3): GAGVSQSPRYKVAKRGQDVALRCDPISGHVSLFWYQQALGQGPEFLTYFQNEAQLDKSGLPSDRFFAERPEGSVSTLKIQRTQQEDSAVYLCASGSPSSGNTIYFGEGSWLTVV.

The J gene is TRBJ1-4, the V gene TRBV7-8; D is uncertain. The CDR3 runs to 14 residues. Germline CDR1 SGHVS, CDR2 FQNEAQ. V was trimmed by 0 bases and J by 1 base, leaving 3 bases between them. Written as DNA, the CDR3 is TGTGCCAGCAGCTTAGCCCGAACTAATGAAAAACTGTTTTTT. Translating it yields CASSLARTNEKLFF.

A few counts support this clone. This chain links TRBV29-1 with TRBJ2-7, with a possible D match to TRBD2 (5 bases). This CDR3 is built from 13 residues. V lost 4 bases and J 6 bases, leaving 16 bases between the germline ends. In germline, CDR1 is SQVTM, CDR2 ANQGSEA. CDR3 sequence reads: CSVVQASLGEQYF. The CDR3 DNA reads as TGCAGCGTTGTCCAGGCCTCACTAGGCGAGCAGTACTTC.

There are a few counts of this clone. This chain uses TRBV4-2 with TRBJ2-3; no clear D gene. V was clipped by 1 base and J by 0 bases, with 8 bases between them. Germline V gene lookup returns CDR1 LGHNA and CDR2 YNFKEQ. The CDR3 runs to 15 residues. The CDR3 nucleotides are TGTGCCAGCAGCCAAGTGAGAAGTAGCACAGATACGCAGTATTTT. Translated: CASSQVRSSTDTQYF.

The chain employs TRBV18 and TRBJ2-2; 7 nucleotides match TRBD1. The CDR3 contains 15 residues. V shed 3 bases and J 2 bases; nucleotides not matched to a gene: 3. CDR1 and CDR2 from the germline V gene are KGHSH and LQKENI. The CDR3 region has the DNA TGTGCCAGCTCACCGGGACAGCTAAACACCGGGGAGCTGTTTTTT. Its translation is CASSPGQLNTGELFF.

The rearrangement joins TRBV28 to TRBJ2-7; D is unclear. V was shortened by 3 bases and J by 7 bases, with 13 bases between the two germline ends. Germline assignment: CDR1 MDHEN and CDR2 SYDVKM. The CDR3 spans 13 residues. The CDR3 nucleotides are TGTGCCAGCAGTTTTGGGTTTCCTAGGGAGCAGTACTTC. Amino acids: CASSFGFPREQYF.

The chain links TRBV4-1 to TRBJ1-2, with 7 bases fitting TRBD1. The CDR3 consists of 19 residues. The germline gives CDR1 MGHRA, CDR2 YSYEKL. Trimming removed 0 bases from V and 5 bases from J; junction bases left unmatched: 18. CDR3 residues: CASSQEWGKFGTAIYGYTF. The DNA of the CDR3 is TGCGCCAGCAGCCAAGAATGGGGGAAGTTCGGGACAGCGATATATGGCTACACCTTC.

The V call is TRBV7-9, the J call TRBJ1-2; D might be TRBD1 (5 bases). V lost 1 base to trimming and J lost 8 bases, with 11 bases between them. The germline gives CDR1 SEHNR, CDR2 FQNEAQ (reference sequence). The CDR3 is 13 amino acids. CDR3 nucleotides: TGTGCCAGCAGCTTAGGCCGGGACTTGGGCTACACCTTC. Translation gives CASSLGRDLGYTF.

CDR3: CASSSGTTGANVLTF. Here the CDR3 DNA reads TGTGCCAGCAGCTCCGGGACAACTGGGGCCAACGTCCTGACTTTC. The chain links TRBV7-9 to TRBJ2-6; tentative D call: TRBD1 (6 bases). V lost 4 bases and J lost 2, with 9 bases in between. The CDR3 loop spans 15 amino acids. The germline V gene has CDR1 SEHNR and CDR2 FQNEAQ (reference sequence). Full variable domain (remainder filled in from reference TRBV7-9 and TRBJ2-6): DTGVSQNPRHKITKRGQNVTFRCDPISEHNRLYWYRQTLGQGPEFLTYFQNEAQLEKSRLLSDRFSAERPKGSFSTLEIQRTEQGDSAMYLCASSSGTTGANVLTFGAGSRLTVL.

This chain connects TRBV5-1 to TRBJ1-5; 7 bases match TRBD1. Germline CDR1 and CDR2: SGHRS and YFSETQ. This CDR3 has 15 residues. The V segment lost 0 bases and the J segment 3 bases; nucleotides outside the gene matches: 3. The CDR3 region is CASSLEGAVNQPQHF. As DNA, the CDR3 is TGCGCCAGCAGCTTGGAGGGGGCAGTCAATCAGCCCCAGCATTTT.

V gene TRBV29-1 combines with J gene TRBJ1-2; tentative D call: TRBD1 (5 bases). V was pared by 7 bases and J by 5 bases, with 11 bases between. Germline-derived CDR1 and CDR2 are SQVTM and ANQGSEA. The CDR3 runs to 11 residues. In DNA, the CDR3 is TGCAGCGCTGCCACAGGTTATGGCTACACCTTC. The encoded protein is CSAATGYGYTF.

The chain joins TRBV27 to TRBJ1-1; 8 nucleotides align to TRBD1. This CDR3 is built from 16 residues. Looked up from germline, CDR1 is MNHEY and CDR2 is SMNVEV (reference sequence). Trimming cost V 5 bases and J 3 bases; bases outside gene matches: 11. CDR3 loop: CASSLLPGGRYTEAFF. CDR3 coding DNA: TGTGCCAGCAGTCTCCTCCCAGGGGGCAGGTACACTGAAGCTTTCTTT.

This clone came up many times. This same CDR3 is encoded by further DNA sequences in the sample. This chain joins TRBV5-1 and TRBJ1-1, with D unclear. The CDR3 extends over 14 amino acids. The germline CDR1 and CDR2 sequences are SGHRS and YFSETQ. V lost 0 bases, J lost 0 bases, and 6 bases lay in between. The CDR3 sequence: CASSLGAMNTEAFF. The CDR3 nucleotides read TGCGCCAGCAGCTTGGGTGCCATGAACACTGAAGCTTTCTTT.

In regard to this clone: A single base separates this from a much larger clone, so it may be a read error. The J gene is TRBJ2-5, the V gene TRBV5-1, with D perhaps matching TRBD1 (5 bases). Germline V gene lookup returns CDR1 SGHRS and CDR2 YFSETQ. The V gene lost 7 bases and the J gene lost 4 bases, with 14 bases spanning the gap. This CDR3 contains 13 residues. CDR3 coding DNA: TGCGCCAGCGATCAGGGAATTGGAGAGACCCAGTACTTC. Translated: CASDQGIGETQYF. The whole variable domain, remainder taken from reference TRBV5-1 and TRBJ2-5, is KAGVTQTPRYLIKTRGQQVTLSCSPISGHRSVSWYQQTPGQGLQFLFEYFSETQRNKGNFPGRFSGRQFSNSRSEMNVSTLELGDSALYLCASDQGIGETQYFGPGTRLLVL.

V gene TRBV27 combines with J gene TRBJ2-3, with D uncertain. The CDR3 is made up of 15 amino acids. Trimming stripped 3 bases from V and 0 bases from J, with 10 bases between. Germline V gene sequence: CDR1 MNHEY, CDR2 SMNVEV (reference sequence). CDR3 nucleotide sequence: TGTGCCAGCAGTTTTCGGACGGTCAGCACAGATACGCAGTATTTT. This gives the protein CASSFRTVSTDTQYF.

The genes are TRBV11-3 and TRBJ2-2; TRBD1 matches at 9 bases. This CDR3 spans 12 amino acids. The germline V gene has CDR1 SGHNT and CDR2 YENEEA. With V trimmed by 5 bases and J by 12 bases, 4 bases remained unmatched. CDR3 loop: CASSPGQGKLFF. In DNA form, the CDR3 reads TGTGCCAGCAGCCCCGGACAGGGGAAGCTGTTTTTT.

The chain joins TRBV28 to TRBJ2-7, with TRBD2 matching over 13 bases. Germline V gene data show CDR1 as MDHEN and CDR2 as SYDVKM. CDR3 length: 11 residues. V shed 8 bases, J shed 12 bases, and the junction held 4 bases outside the gene matches. This CDR3 is CASGLAGARYF. CDR3 in DNA: TGTGCCAGCGGACTAGCGGGAGCTCGGTACTTC.